This T cell receptor beta chain was captured in a study of blood T cell repertoires in COVID-19. The wider study: Samples of COVID-19 (acute and convalescent) were obtained from the United States, Italy and Spain.

Sequencing used immunoSEQ multiplex PCR; TCRdb keeps in-frame clones, though not all of them. The repertoire holds 70,000 or so clones, with approximately 90% as singletons. Germline lookup yields CDR1 MNHEY and CDR2 SVGAGI. With 5 bases removed from V and 2 bases from J, the gap between germline ends came to 11 bases. The CDR3 loop spans 14 amino acids. The sequence derives from a woman of 80 years or more with active COVID-19. The chain combines TRBV6-5 with TRBJ2-3; D is perhaps TRBD2 (5 bases). The sample consisted of peripheral blood. In nucleotides, the CDR3 is TGTGCCAGCAGTCCCCGGACTCACACAGATACGCAGTATTTT. It is translated as CASSPRTHTDTQYF.